This TCR beta chain was profiled in a study of T cell responses to AZD1222 COVID-19 vaccine. TCRdb's table, derived via immunoSEQ multiplex PCR, lists solely in-frame clones and lacks some. Here the sample spans approximately 170,000 clones, under 95% being singletons. The CDR3 totals 14 residues. V was cut by 6 bases and J by 0 bases, with 12 bases left in between. Germline values: CDR1 LNHNV, CDR2 YYDKDF (reference sequence). About this clone itself: Its antigen is unknown.

Findings and limits, study-wide: In a largely white British group with more females than males, clonal diversity was possibly underestimated. Nearly half of spike-specific TCRs reportedly target variant regions that are unmutated in the B.1.351 and B.1.1.7 variants. Only six or seven AZD1222 recipients were seropositive at baseline. Repertoires were obtained only post-peak T cell response.

The rearrangement joins TRBV15 to TRBJ2-7, with D unresolved. The clonotype was recovered from an adult who received the AZD1222 COVID-19 vaccine. The source was peripheral blood, collected 28 days after the second AZD1222 dose. Here the CDR3 DNA reads TGTGCCACCAGAGACCACAGCTTCTCCTACGAGCAGTACTTC. Protein product: CATRDHSFSYEQYF.